A single sample gave rise to the 2 T cell receptor beta chains below, sequenced in a study of OX40 agonist ivuxolimab in advanced cancers. To prepare the library, the immunoSEQ multiplex PCR assay was applied. Not all clones reach the TCRdb copy of this immuneACCESS table, which keeps in-frame sequences only. Checked studies attribute under half of the gap to unresolved V genes and leave the rest unexplained. The sample profile shows some 90,000 clones; around nine tenths of them were found once. The ten top clones hold approximately 0.78% of the sample. The sample here was CD4+ or CD8+ T cells sorted from blood, taken in a trial of the OX40 agonist ivuxolimab. The origin of the receptors is an adult with an advanced solid tumor such as melanoma, head and neck, liver or kidney cancer.

The rearrangement links TRBV6-4 to TRBJ1-6; D call uncertain. Per the germline V gene, CDR1 is MRHNA and CDR2 is SNTAGT. The CDR3 contains 14 residues. The V end lost 3 bases, the J end lost 6 bases, and 9 bases lay between the germline ends. DNA of the CDR3: TGTGCCAGCAGTGAAGGCTACCCTAATTCACCCCTCCACTTT. Translating it yields CASSEGYPNSPLHF.

The chain uses TRBV7-2 and TRBJ1-4; D unclear. The germline V and J ends were trimmed by 2 bases and 2 bases, with 3 bases remaining between them. Germline CDR1 and CDR2: SGHTA and FQGNSA. The CDR3 runs 13 residues. CDR3: CASSLSTNEKLFF. The CDR3 region has the DNA TGTGCCAGCAGCTTATCCACTAATGAAAAACTGTTTTTT. The whole variable domain, filled in from reference TRBV7-2 and TRBJ1-4, reads GAGVSQSPSNKVTEKGKDVELRCDPISGHTALYWYRQSLGQGLEFLIYFQGNSAPDKSGLPSDRFSAERTGGSVSTLTIQRTQQEDSAVYLCASSLSTNEKLFFGSGTQLSVL.